These 22 T cell receptor beta chains share one sample of origin, sequenced in a study of cytomegalovirus exposure and HLA in healthy donors. The PCR employed 60 Vbeta primers together with 13 Jbeta primers. Data came from immunoSEQ multiplex PCR; TCRdb stores just in-frame clones and leaves some out. Altogether fewer than 150,000 clones are present, approximately 85% being singletons, with the ten largest covering approximately 6.7%. Sequences were obtained from PBMCs. These receptors were taken from a woman in her 30s in good health and CMV-seropositive.

J is TRBJ2-2 and V is TRBV15; 7 bases line up with TRBD2. Trimming removed 2 bases from V and 11 bases from J; junction bases left unmatched: 5. CDR1 is LNHNV and CDR2 is YYDKDF in the germline V gene (reference sequence). This CDR3 contains 13 residues. DNA for the CDR3: TGTGCCACCAGCAGACAGGGACTACCTGAGCTGTTTTTT. Translation: CATSRQGLPELFF.

V is TRBV2 and J is TRBJ1-3; 10 positions match TRBD1. Germline V gene lookup returns CDR1 SNHLY and CDR2 FYNNEI. V lost 8 bases, J lost 6 bases, and 1 base stayed unmatched. This CDR3 contains 12 residues. The CDR3 here is CASGTGENTIYF. CDR3 DNA: TGTGCCAGCGGGACAGGGGAAAACACCATATATTTT. Full variable domain (missing parts from reference TRBV2 and TRBJ1-3): EPEVTQTPSHQVTQMGQEVILRCVPISNHLYFYWYRQILGQKVEFLVSFYNNEISEKSEIFDDQFSVERPDGSNFTLKIRSTKLEDSAMYFCASGTGENTIYFGEGSWLTVV.

The DNA of the CDR3 is TGTGCCAGCAGTTACTCGAACAGGGCCAACGTCCTGACTTTC. Protein sequence: CASSYSNRANVLTF. The V gene is TRBV6-5, the J gene TRBJ2-6; D ambiguous. From germline, CDR1 is MNHEY and CDR2 SVGAGI. The ends were cut back, 0 bases at V and 5 bases at J, with 5 bases in the middle. The CDR3 spans 14 residues.

CDR3: CASSQERGAGENEKLFF. CDR3 DNA: TGTGCCAGCAGCCAAGAACGAGGAGCGGGGGAAAATGAAAAACTGTTTTTT. The genes are TRBV14 and TRBJ1-4; D might be TRBD1 (5 bases). The germline CDR1 and CDR2 sequences are SGHDN and FVKESK. Trimming pared 0 bases from V and 5 bases from J, leaving 16 bases between. The CDR3 length is 17 residues.

The chain joins TRBV6-1 to TRBJ1-3; D not resolved. The CDR3 runs 15 residues. V lost 2 bases and J 0 bases, leaving 8 bases between the germline ends. Germline loops: CDR1 MNHNS, CDR2 SASEGT. The CDR3 spells CASSEHSHSGNTIYF. The CDR3 coding sequence is TGTGCCAGCAGTGAACACAGCCACTCTGGAAACACCATATATTTT.

V usage is TRBV6-5 and J usage is TRBJ1-4; no clear D gene. Trimming stripped 2 bases from V and 4 bases from J, with 8 bases between. Germline V gene sequence: CDR1 MNHEY, CDR2 SVGAGI. This CDR3 comprises 14 residues. CDR3 coding DNA: TGTGCCAGCAGTTACAGAGTTCTTAATGAAAAACTGTTTTTT. Translation gives CASSYRVLNEKLFF.

The genes are TRBV5-1 and TRBJ2-5; possible D gene TRBD2, 7 bases. The CDR3 sequence is 15 residues long. The V end lost 1 base, the J end lost 4 bases, and 14 bases lay between the germline ends. CDR1 and CDR2 (germline): SGHRS, YFSETQ. CDR3 sequence reads: CASSLTAGAGETQYF. Here the CDR3 DNA reads TGCGCCAGCAGCTTGACGGCGGGGGCTGGAGAGACCCAGTACTTC. The entire variable domain, with the rest obtained from reference TRBV5-1 and TRBJ2-5, is as follows: KAGVTQTPRYLIKTRGQQVTLSCSPISGHRSVSWYQQTPGQGLQFLFEYFSETQRNKGNFPGRFSGRQFSNSRSEMNVSTLELGDSALYLCASSLTAGAGETQYFGPGTRLLVL.

The rearrangement joins TRBV5-6 to TRBJ1-2; 9 nucleotides line up with TRBD1. V trimming: 4 bases; J trimming: 1 base; junction bases outside the gene matches: 11. The germline gives CDR1 SGHDT, CDR2 YYEEEE. CDR3 size: 17 residues. CDR3 protein: CASSRGQGRAFNYGYTF. The CDR3, as DNA: TGTGCCAGCAGCCGGGGACAGGGCAGGGCCTTTAACTATGGCTACACCTTC. Variable domain in full (rest from reference TRBV5-6 and TRBJ1-2): DAGVTQSPTHLIKTRGQQVTLRCSPKSGHDTVSWYQQALGQGPQFIFQYYEEEERQRGNFPDRFSGHQFPNYSSELNVNALLLGDSALYLCASSRGQGRAFNYGYTFGSGTRLTVV.

This chain joins TRBV10-3 and TRBJ2-1; the match to TRBD2 covers 7 bases. The CDR3 has 12 residues. The trim removed 8 bases at V and 8 bases at J, leaving 6 bases unmatched. The germline gives CDR1 ENHRY, CDR2 SYGVKD. The CDR3 reads CAIGQGGDEQFF. The DNA of the CDR3 is TGTGCCATCGGGCAGGGAGGGGATGAGCAGTTCTTC.

The chain is built from TRBV5-1 and TRBJ2-3, with D perhaps TRBD1 (5 bases). Germline V gene data show CDR1 as SGHRS and CDR2 as YFSETQ. This CDR3 contains 15 residues. Trimming left V 2 bases short and J 5 bases short, with 15 bases between. The CDR3 DNA is TGCGCCAGCAGCTTAAGGGTGGGGCCGGAAGATACGCAGTATTTT. Its translation is CASSLRVGPEDTQYF.

Written as DNA, the CDR3 is TGCGCCAGCAGCTTCGAATCGGGCTATGGCTACACCTTC. Its protein is CASSFESGYGYTF. The J gene is TRBJ1-2, the V gene TRBV5-1, with D unclear. Trimming left V 2 bases short and J 4 bases short, with 9 bases between. CDR1 is SGHRS and CDR2 is YFSETQ in the germline V gene. The CDR3 loop spans 13 amino acids.

This chain joins TRBV28 and TRBJ2-1, with TRBD2 identical over 7 bases. The CDR3 has 12 amino acids. Unmatched junction bases numbered 4, after V lost 1 base and J lost 13 bases. Germline V CDR1 and CDR2: MDHEN, SYDVKM. The CDR3 is CASSLSGLDQFF. DNA for the CDR3: TGTGCCAGCAGTTTATCCGGACTAGATCAGTTCTTC.

The rearrangement joins TRBV6-5 to TRBJ2-1, with 7 bases identical to TRBD1. The V gene's germline CDR1 is MNHEY and CDR2 SVGAGI. The junction had 7 bases not matched to a gene; V was cut back by 4 bases and J by 4 bases. This CDR3 has 15 amino acids. DNA for the CDR3: TGTGCCAGCAGTTCCTGGACAGGAGGATACAATGAGCAGTTCTTC. It yields the protein CASSSWTGGYNEQFF.

The chain joins TRBV27 to TRBJ2-5, with D perhaps TRBD2 (6 bases). The V end lost 5 bases, the J end lost 4 bases, and 8 bases lay between the germline ends. CDR3 length: 12 residues. Germline-derived CDR1 and CDR2 are MNHEY and SMNVEV (reference sequence). The CDR3 is CASSKEGETQYF. CDR3 sequence (DNA): TGTGCCAGCAGTAAGGAGGGAGAGACCCAGTACTTC.

The chain uses TRBV11-1 and TRBJ1-2; TRBD1 matches 11 bases. The germline V gene encodes CDR1 SGHAT and CDR2 FQDESV (reference sequence). The junction had 8 bases not matched to a gene; V was cut back by 5 bases and J by 6 bases. The CDR3 consists of 15 residues. Written as DNA, the CDR3 is TGTGCCAGCAGCGCCCGGGACAGGGGGTCCCATGGCTACACCTTC. It encodes CASSARDRGSHGYTF.

The chain combines TRBV21-1 with TRBJ2-5; the table's D gene call, TRBD2, was not cross checked with the DNA. The J call may be incorrect, as the DNA end agrees better with TRBJ2-7. TRBV21-1 is a pseudogene segment. CDR3 size: 12 residues. The CDR3 region has the DNA TGTGCCAGCAGCAAACGGTGCTACGAGCAGTACTTC. Translated: CASSKRCYEQYF.

This clone was seen a handful of times. This chain links TRBV2 with TRBJ1-1, with D maybe TRBD1 (5 bases). The V end lost 8 bases, the J end lost 5 bases, and 9 bases lay between the germline ends. This CDR3 spans 11 amino acids. CDR1 and CDR2 (germline): SNHLY, FYNNEI. CDR3 sequence reads: CASAKGTEAFF. The CDR3 DNA sequence: TGTGCCAGCGCTAAGGGGACTGAAGCTTTCTTT.

Written as DNA, the CDR3 is TGTGCCAGCAGTCAGACAGGGGGCGGATCGGGAGGCTACACCTTC. Translation: CASSQTGGGSGGYTF. V gene TRBV27 combines with J gene TRBJ1-2; 10 bases map to TRBD1. The CDR3 loop spans 15 amino acids. Losses at the gene ends were 5 bases for V and 8 bases for J; bases not matched to a gene: 11. CDR1 and CDR2 from the germline V gene are MNHEY and SMNVEV (reference sequence).

V is TRBV5-1 and J is TRBJ1-5; 11 bases line up with TRBD1. Germline CDR1 is SGHRS and CDR2 is YFSETQ. J lost 1 base, V lost 0 bases, and 9 bases had no gene match. The CDR3 sequence is 19 residues long. CDR3 bases: TGCGCCAGCAGCTTGGAACCCCCTGGGACAGGGGGAAGCAATCAGCCCCAGCATTTT. Its protein product is CASSLEPPGTGGSNQPQHF.

The genes are TRBV19 and TRBJ1-2; 7 bases are a match to TRBD1. V was pared by 7 bases and J by 4 bases, with 9 bases of the junction left unmatched. Germline V gene data show CDR1 as LNHDA and CDR2 as SQIVND (reference sequence). The CDR3 length is 14 residues. The CDR3 bases are TGTGCCAGTACACGTTCGGGACAGTTCTATGGCTACACCTTC. Translated, it gives CASTRSGQFYGYTF.

This sequence joins TRBV5-5 and TRBJ2-7, with 7 nucleotides matching TRBD1. Per the germline V gene, CDR1 is SGHKS and CDR2 is YYEKEE (reference sequence). Losses at the gene ends were 0 bases for V and 6 bases for J; bases not matched to a gene: 9. The CDR3 consists of 15 residues. CDR3 sequence (DNA): TGTGCCAGCAGCTTGGCCCCACAGGGGTTGTCCGAGCAGTACTTC. It yields the protein CASSLAPQGLSEQYF.

V is TRBV27 and J is TRBJ2-1, with TRBD2 identical over 12 bases. V shed 2 bases and J 6 bases; nucleotides not matched to a gene: 5. The CDR3 has 16 residues. Germline assignment: CDR1 MNHEY and CDR2 SMNVEV (reference sequence). DNA for the CDR3: TGTGCCAGCAGTTTACTACTAGCGGGAGGAACCAATGAGCAGTTCTTC. It translates to CASSLLLAGGTNEQFF.